This T cell receptor (beta chain) is from a study of blood T cell repertoires in COVID-19. Study in general: The United States, Italy and Spain were the sources of the acute and convalescent COVID-19 samples. T cells, B-cell-depleted T cells, or PBMCs provided the cDNA or gDNA that served as material.

Ages ranged from roughly 18 to 100 years, with residence in fewer than 25 US areas. Germline lookup yields CDR1 MRHNA and CDR2 SNTAGT. With V trimmed by 0 bases and J by 10 bases, 7 bases remained unmatched. The CDR3 extends over 16 amino acids. Authors' processing steps: Reference gene primer amplification gave estimated nucleated cell counts. Libraries were prepared by immunoSEQ multiplex PCR; TCRdb keeps only in-frame clonotypes and omits some of them. V and J calls and clone size are given by that table; D and trimming were obtained from the DNA. The sample has roughly 240,000 clones, about 87% seen once. This clone has more than one count but fewer than ten.

Sequencing was performed on PBMCs or T cells enriched from blood (not recorded which). The V and J genes are TRBV6-4 and TRBJ1-6; 9 bases map to TRBD1. This TCR was recovered from a middle-aged woman with acute COVID-19. The CDR3 reads CASSDSPGQGNSPLHF. The CDR3 DNA is TGTGCCAGCAGTGACTCTCCGGGACAGGGAAACTCACCCCTCCACTTT.